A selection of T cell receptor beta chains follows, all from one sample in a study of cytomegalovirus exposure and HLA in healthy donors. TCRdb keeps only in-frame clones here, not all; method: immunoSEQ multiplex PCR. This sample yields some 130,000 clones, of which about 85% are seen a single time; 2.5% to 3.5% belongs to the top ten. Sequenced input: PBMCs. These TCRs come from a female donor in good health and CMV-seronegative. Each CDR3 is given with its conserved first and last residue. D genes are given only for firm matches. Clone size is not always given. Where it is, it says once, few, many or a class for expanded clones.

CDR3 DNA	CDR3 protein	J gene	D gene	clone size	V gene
TGTGCCAGCTCACCATCCGGGGACTATGGCTACACCTTC	CASSPSGDYGYTF	TRBJ1-2	.	once	TRBV18
TGTGCCAGCAGTTTAGTGTGGACACCCACCGGGGAGCTGTTTTTT	CASSLVWTPTGELFF	TRBJ2-2	.	.	TRBV27
TGCAGCGATCGGGACAGTTATTACACTGAAGCTTTCTTT	CSDRDSYYTEAFF	TRBJ1-1	TRBD1	.	TRBV29-1
TGTGCCTGGAACCCAGGGGGTGGTTCACCCCTCCACTTT	CAWNPGGGSPLHF	TRBJ1-6	TRBD1	few	TRBV30
TGTGCCTGGAGTAGCCCGGGACAGCATCCTCAGCCCCAGCATTTT	CAWSSPGQHPQPQHF	TRBJ1-5	TRBD1	.	TRBV30
TGCGCCAGCAGCCAACAGGACAGGGGTCCTGGGGGCTACACCTTC	CASSQQDRGPGGYTF	TRBJ1-2	TRBD1	.	TRBV4-1
TGTGCCAGCAGCTCCACCTACGAGCAGTACTTC	CASSSTYEQYF	TRBJ2-7	.	few	TRBV5-5
TGTGCCAGCAGCCATACCGGTAACACTGAAGCTTTCTTT	CASSHTGNTEAFF	TRBJ1-1	.	few	TRBV7-8
TGTGCCAGCAGCGAAAAACAGGGGAGGAATGAAAAACTGTTTTTT	CASSEKQGRNEKLFF	TRBJ1-4	TRBD1	.	TRBV9
TGTGCTAGTGGTTTGTCGAACTATGGCTACACCTTC	CASGLSNYGYTF	TRBJ1-2	.	.	TRBV12-5
TGCGCCAGCAACCCGGGACAGGGTAATGGCTACACCTTC	CASNPGQGNGYTF	TRBJ1-2	TRBD1	.	TRBV10-2
TGCGCCAGCAGTCCTTCCCGGGAAGCGGGCAACGAGCAGTACTTC	CASSPSREAGNEQYF	TRBJ2-7	.	.	TRBV23-1
TGTGCCAGCAGCGTAGTCGGTAGCGGGAGCTCCTACAATGAGCAGTTCTTC	CASSVVGSGSSYNEQFF	TRBJ2-1	TRBD2	.	TRBV9
TGTGCCAGCAGCTTTTCCACGGGTGGCTACACCTTC	CASSFSTGGYTF	TRBJ1-2	.	.	TRBV7-6
TGTGCCAGCAGCTTAGCGGGTTCCCGGGCCGGGGAGCTGTTTTTT	CASSLAGSRAGELFF	TRBJ2-2	.	.	TRBV7-9
TGTGCCAGCTCACCACAGAGACAGGGGGGCTATGGCTACACCTTC	CASSPQRQGGYGYTF	TRBJ1-2	TRBD1	.	TRBV18
TGCAGCGTCAACGAACTATTCTCCGGGGAGCTGTTTTTT	CSVNELFSGELFF	TRBJ2-2	.	.	TRBV29-1
TGTGCCAGCAGACCCGGACTAGCCACAGATACGCAGTATTTT	CASRPGLATDTQYF	TRBJ2-3	TRBD2	.	TRBV25-1
TGTGCCAGTAGATCAGGGTTCGGCAGTCAGCCCCAGCATTTT	CASRSGFGSQPQHF	TRBJ1-5	.	.	TRBV19
TGCGCCAGCAGGACACTAGATTCGGATGAGCAGTTCTTC	CASRTLDSDEQFF	TRBJ2-1	.	once	TRBV5-1
TGTGCCAGCAGTTTTCGACAGTCGGTTGCAACTAATGAAAAACTGTTTTTT	CASSFRQSVATNEKLFF	TRBJ1-4	.	once	TRBV27
TGCGCCAGCAGCCAAGAGGAAGGGGTAGGCTACACCTTC	CASSQEEGVGYTF	TRBJ1-2	.	.	TRBV4-3
TGTGCCAGCAGCACCGACTACTACGAGCAGTACTTC	CASSTDYYEQYF	TRBJ2-7	.	.	TRBV7-2
TGTGCCAGTCATACTCGGGACAAAGAAGCTTTCTTT	CASHTRDKEAFF	TRBJ1-1	.	.	TRBV2
TGCGCCAGCAGCTCCCTTCTGGGGGGGGAGACCCAGTACTTC	CASSSLLGGETQYF	TRBJ2-5	TRBD2	.	TRBV5-1
TGTGCCAGCAGTACGGGTTCTACCTATGGCTACACCTTC	CASSTGSTYGYTF	TRBJ1-2	.	.	TRBV5-1
TGTGCCAGCAGCGCCTCAGGTCCCAATCAGCCCCAGCATTTT	CASSASGPNQPQHF	TRBJ1-5	.	.	TRBV7-2